The 2 T cell receptor beta chains listed next were all sequenced from one sample in a study of T cells expressing NK-cell markers. Reprocessing the 5' RACE reads, TCRdb reports a single entry for every CDR3 protein and omits DNA. Here the sample table reports about 260,000 distinct CDR3 sequences. Sequencing was performed on blood T cells: a sorted CD56 or NKG2C T cell subset, CD4+ or CD8+ T cells, or bulk PBMC T cells (not recorded which). Receptor source: a woman between 18 and 70 years old in good health.

J is TRBJ2-3 and V is TRBV6-2 or TRBV6-3; TCRdb selects TRBD2, and the lack of DNA leaves this call unchecked. Germline CDR1 is MNHEY and CDR2 is SVGEGT. This CDR3 has 15 amino acids. CDR3 amino acids: CASSKPGLGSDTQYF.

The chain recombines TRBV24-1 with TRBJ2-1; lacking DNA, the TRBD2 call made by TCRdb goes unchecked. Germline CDR1 and CDR2: KGHDR and SFDVKD. The CDR3 extends over 14 amino acids. The CDR3 is CATSDTSGKNEQFF.